The sequence of this T cell receptor (beta chain) was determined in a study of T cells in Graves' hyperthyroidism and ophthalmopathy. The study, taken as a whole, reports: Ophthalmopathy was identified by the model a median approximately 6.9 months ahead of onset. Among thyroid clonotypes expanded above 0.001, most also appeared in blood.

There were TCR beta CDR3 regions amplified from RNA transcripts. HTBI primers were the set used in a first-round RT-PCR of the TCR CDR3. In TCRdb, the multiplex PCR reads were re-called with MiXCR into one record per CDR3 protein. The table includes approximately 430,000 distinct CDR3 sequences, around 14% detected once. Trimming left V 10 bases short and J 2 bases short, with 14 bases between. Germline CDR1 is MNHNS and CDR2 is SASEGT. CDR3 length equals 13 residues. This clonotype was detected a few times. Antigen unknown. The J gene is TRBJ1-2, the V gene TRBV6-1; D remains ambiguous. The sample taken for sequencing was blood. This receptor was identified in a woman younger than 30 with Graves' hyperthyroidism. The CDR3 protein is CATSEGPNYGYTF. CDR3 coding DNA: TGTGCCACCTCCGAAGGCCCCAACTATGGCTACACCTTC.